One and the same sample provided the 27 T cell receptor beta chains below, sequenced in a study of CD8+ T cells in alopecia areata. Once RNA had been extracted, it was reverse transcribed into cDNA to act as the sequencing template. Measured with immunoSEQ multiplex PCR; TCRdb has only the in-frame clones, and not every one. The repertoire holds 150,000 to 200,000 clones, with about three fifths as singletons. Sequences were obtained from CD4+ T cells sorted from blood. These receptors originate from a human donor in good health.

This clone was found a few times. V and J are TRBV4-1 and TRBJ2-5, with 7 bases aligning to TRBD2. V trimming: 3 bases; J trimming: 4 bases; junction bases outside the gene matches: 11. In germline, CDR1 is MGHRA, CDR2 YSYEKL. The CDR3 has 16 residues. The CDR3 nucleotides read TGCGCCAGCAGCCAGTCCACGACTAGCCGTCCAGAGACCCAGTACTTC. Residues: CASSQSTTSRPETQYF.

This clone was observed a single time. The V call is TRBV29-1, the J call TRBJ1-4; D is undetermined. CDR1 is SQVTM and CDR2 is ANQGSEA in the germline V gene. Deletions cut 7 bases from V and 7 bases from J, with 19 bases between. The CDR3 runs to 14 residues. The CDR3 DNA follows: TGCAGCGCCATAATCCTCTACCAAGCTGAAAAACTGTTTTTT. It translates to CSAIILYQAEKLFF.

This clone was picked up a small number of times. The gene calls are TRBV7-2 and TRBJ2-5; D gene uncertain. V lost 5 bases and J 5 bases, leaving 9 bases between the germline ends. Germline lookup yields CDR1 SGHTA and CDR2 FQGNSA. The CDR3 has 12 residues. The DNA of the CDR3 is TGTGCCAGCAGCCCCCGAAGGGAGACCCAGTACTTC. Its protein is CASSPRRETQYF.

The V call is TRBV30, the J call TRBJ1-1, with no clear D. The V end was cut by 3 bases, the J end by 6 bases, with 14 bases between. The CDR3 contains 13 residues. Germline V lookup: CDR1 GTSNPN, CDR2 SVGIG (reference sequence). The CDR3 loop reads CAWRGTRSAEAFF. The CDR3 nucleotides are TGTGCCTGGAGGGGTACAAGGTCAGCTGAAGCTTTCTTT.

CDR3 region: CASTPGSAKNIQYF. The CDR3 nucleotides read TGTGCCAGCACCCCAGGGTCAGCCAAAAACATTCAGTACTTC. The V call is TRBV7-2, the J call TRBJ2-4, with a weak D call TRBD1 (5 bases). Trimming cost V 7 bases and J 0 bases, with 10 bases left between them. The germline gives CDR1 SGHTA, CDR2 FQGNSA. The CDR3 sequence is 14 residues long.

As for this clone: A read error may produce the germline difference seen at one junction end. The rearrangement links TRBV4-1 to TRBJ2-7; D unclear. The CDR3 consists of 13 residues. Germline CDR1 and CDR2: MGHRA and YSYEKL. The CDR3 sequence: CASSPQYSYEQHF. For the CDR3, the DNA is TGCGCCAGCAGCCCACAGTACTCCTACGAGCAGCACTTC.

The J gene is TRBJ2-2, the V gene TRBV5-1; 8 nucleotides agree with TRBD1. CDR3 length: 16 residues. Germline V gene lookup returns CDR1 SGHRS and CDR2 YFSETQ. V gave up 4 bases and J gave up 0 bases; unmatched junction bases: 5. CDR3 DNA sequence: TGCGCCAGCAGCCCGGGACAGGTGACGAACACCGGGGAGCTGTTTTTT. The encoded protein is CASSPGQVTNTGELFF. Variable domain in full (rest from reference TRBV5-1 and TRBJ2-2): KAGVTQTPRYLIKTRGQQVTLSCSPISGHRSVSWYQQTPGQGLQFLFEYFSETQRNKGNFPGRFSGRQFSNSRSEMNVSTLELGDSALYLCASSPGQVTNTGELFFGEGSRLTVL.

The chain joins TRBV6-5 to TRBJ1-2; D not certain. Trimming pared 5 bases from V and 8 bases from J, leaving 9 bases between. The CDR3 is made up of 11 amino acids. Germline V CDR1 and CDR2: MNHEY, SVGAGI. In DNA, the CDR3 is TGTGCCAGCAGTCAGAACGGGGGCTACACCTTC. Amino acid sequence: CASSQNGGYTF.

The chain is built from TRBV30 and TRBJ1-4, with D possibly TRBD1 on 6 matching bases. V shed 1 base and J shed 12 bases, with 18 bases lying between them. The V gene's germline CDR1 is GTSNPN and CDR2 SVGIG (reference sequence). CDR3 length: 14 residues. CDR3 residues: CAWSASRGGVELFF. The CDR3 DNA reads as TGTGCCTGGAGTGCAAGCAGGGGAGGTGTCGAACTGTTTTTT.

J is TRBJ1-2 and V is TRBV5-1, with 12 bases identical to TRBD1. Per the germline V gene, CDR1 is SGHRS and CDR2 is YFSETQ. This CDR3 has 17 amino acids. The junction had 7 bases not matched to a gene; V was cut back by 4 bases and J by 0 bases. The CDR3 DNA reads TGCGCCAGCAGCCCAACGGGACAGGGGGCAGCTAACTATGGCTACACCTTC. The encoded protein is CASSPTGQGAANYGYTF.

V and J are TRBV5-1 and TRBJ1-1; D remains ambiguous. CDR3 length equals 13 residues. V dropped 7 bases and J dropped 1 base, with 11 bases sitting between them. Per the germline V gene, CDR1 is SGHRS and CDR2 is YFSETQ. CDR3 protein: CASGPLKNTEAFF. The CDR3 nucleotides are TGCGCCAGCGGCCCCCTGAAGAACACTGAAGCTTTCTTT.

The chain links TRBV30 to TRBJ2-7; 8 bases match TRBD2. There are 15 residues in the CDR3. Trimming cost V 1 base and J 2 bases; bases outside gene matches: 7. Germline V CDR1 and CDR2: GTSNPN, SVGIG (reference sequence). DNA of the CDR3: TGTGCCTGGAGTGAGTCCGCGGGAGGCCCCTACGAGCAGTACTTC. It is translated as CAWSESAGGPYEQYF.

The rearrangement links TRBV29-1 to TRBJ1-5; D gene unclear. This CDR3 has 13 amino acids. Germline V gene sequence: CDR1 SQVTM, CDR2 ANQGSEA. V was shortened by 7 bases and J by 0 bases, with 10 bases between the two germline ends. The CDR3 loop is CSAEVDSNQPQHF. CDR3 bases: TGCAGCGCGGAGGTGGATAGCAATCAGCCCCAGCATTTT.

This clone was recorded a few times. This chain uses TRBV7-2 with TRBJ2-7, with D perhaps TRBD2 (6 bases). CDR1 is SGHTA and CDR2 is FQGNSA in the germline V gene. V lost 2 bases and J lost 4, with 12 bases in between. CDR3 length: 14 amino acids. For the CDR3, the DNA is TGTGCCAGCAGCTTAACGTTCGGACTATACGAGCAGTACTTC. It is translated as CASSLTFGLYEQYF.

This rearrangement joins TRBV27 to TRBJ2-2; a weak D match, TRBD1 (6 bases). Germline CDR1 is MNHEY and CDR2 is SMNVEV (reference sequence). V lost 4 bases and J lost 4, with 10 bases in between. This CDR3 comprises 14 residues. CDR3 sequence: CASSSVDSTGELFF. The CDR3 DNA is TGTGCCAGCAGTTCCGTGGACAGCACCGGGGAGCTGTTTTTT.

This clone was seen a handful of times. The V and J genes are TRBV7-9 and TRBJ1-2; the D is unclear. Per the germline V gene, CDR1 is SEHNR and CDR2 is FQNEAQ (reference sequence). Trimming cost V 1 base and J 4 bases, with 13 bases left between them. The length of the CDR3 is 15 residues. The CDR3 sequence is CASSLGASTTYGYTF. CDR3 coding DNA: TGTGCCAGCAGCTTAGGGGCCTCGACGACCTATGGCTACACCTTC.

This chain links TRBV30 with TRBJ1-5; 8 bases agree with TRBD1. The germline V gene encodes CDR1 GTSNPN and CDR2 SVGIG (reference sequence). V trimming: 3 bases; J trimming: 2 bases; junction bases outside the gene matches: 3. This CDR3 spans 14 amino acids. DNA of the CDR3: TGTGCCTGGAGGGGACAGGTACGCAATCAGCCCCAGCATTTT. Protein sequence: CAWRGQVRNQPQHF.

The chain employs TRBV18 and TRBJ2-7; the D gene is possibly TRBD2 (6 bases). The germline CDR1 and CDR2 sequences are KGHSH and LQKENI. Trimming removed 6 bases at V and 6 bases at J, with 21 bases between. This CDR3 contains 15 residues. CDR3 protein: CASSRALEGRIEQYF. The CDR3 coding sequence is TGTGCCAGCTCCCGCGCCCTGGAGGGTAGAATCGAGCAGTACTTC.

The chain recombines TRBV5-1 with TRBJ2-1; 7 bases match TRBD1. Germline V gene data show CDR1 as SGHRS and CDR2 as YFSETQ. The ends lost 4 bases at V and 6 bases at J; junction bases unmatched: 4. The CDR3 covers 13 residues. CDR3 bases: TGCGCCAGCAGCACCCGGGACAGCAATGAGCAGTTCTTC. Its translation: CASSTRDSNEQFF. Full variable domain (outside the CDR3, taken from reference TRBV5-1 and TRBJ2-1): KAGVTQTPRYLIKTRGQQVTLSCSPISGHRSVSWYQQTPGQGLQFLFEYFSETQRNKGNFPGRFSGRQFSNSRSEMNVSTLELGDSALYLCASSTRDSNEQFFGPGTRLTVL.

This clone came up a few times. This sequence joins TRBV29-1 and TRBJ2-5, with D uncertain. The CDR3 covers 16 residues. V gave up 0 bases and J gave up 1 base, with 15 bases separating them. CDR1 and CDR2 from the germline V gene are SQVTM and ANQGSEA. As DNA, the CDR3 is TGCAGCGTTGAAGATGAGGCTTTTGTGGTCCAAGAGACCCAGTACTTC. The encoded protein is CSVEDEAFVVQETQYF.

The CDR3 region has the DNA TGCGCCAGCAGCCAAGGTGGTGAGCAGTTCTTC. Residues: CASSQGGEQFF. The V call is TRBV4-1, the J call TRBJ2-1; D call uncertain. Germline V CDR1 and CDR2: MGHRA, YSYEKL. The CDR3 has 11 residues. The V and J ends lost 1 base and 9 bases respectively, with 4 bases between them.

In regard to this clone: This sample also contains other DNA sequences that code for the same CDR3. The V call is TRBV29-1, the J call TRBJ2-7; D is undetermined. V dropped 4 bases and J dropped 3 bases, with 7 bases sitting between them. Germline V gene sequence: CDR1 SQVTM, CDR2 ANQGSEA. CDR3 size: 11 residues. The CDR3 is CSVGRSYEQYF. CDR3 nucleotide sequence: TGCAGCGTTGGTAGGAGCTACGAGCAGTACTTC.

In its sample, this clone was seen once. V and J are TRBV29-1 and TRBJ1-3; 7 positions agree with TRBD1. Unmatched junction bases numbered 6, after V lost 6 bases and J lost 4 bases. This CDR3 comprises 13 residues. Germline-derived CDR1 and CDR2 are SQVTM and ANQGSEA. As DNA, the CDR3 is TGCAGCGTCTTTGGGGACAGCGGAAACACCATATATTTT. Residues: CSVFGDSGNTIYF.

This clone was seen once. The rearrangement joins TRBV4-2 to TRBJ1-2; D is ambiguous. The CDR3 covers 15 residues. V shed 0 bases and J shed 4 bases, with 12 bases lying between them. Germline V gives CDR1 LGHNA, CDR2 YNFKEQ. The chain's CDR3 is CASSQEYGEGYGYTF. The DNA for the CDR3 is TGTGCCAGCAGCCAAGAGTACGGAGAGGGCTATGGCTACACCTTC.

The J gene is TRBJ1-5, the V gene TRBV14; 7 bases line up with TRBD1. The CDR3 runs 14 residues. V was pared by 4 bases and J by 5 bases, with 5 bases of the junction left unmatched. Germline V gene sequence: CDR1 SGHDN, CDR2 FVKESK. CDR3 nucleotide sequence: TGTGCCAGCAGCCGAAAACAGGGGTATCAGCCCCAGCATTTT. This codes for CASSRKQGYQPQHF. The entire variable domain, with the rest obtained from reference TRBV14 and TRBJ1-5, is as follows: EAGVTQFPSHSVIEKGQTVTLRCDPISGHDNLYWYRRVMGKEIKFLLHFVKESKQDESGMPNNRFLAERTGGTYSTLKVQPAELEDSGVYFCASSRKQGYQPQHFGDGTRLSIL.

The V gene is TRBV7-6, the J gene TRBJ2-1, with D perhaps TRBD2 (5 bases). The germline V and J ends were trimmed by 5 bases and 2 bases, with 13 bases remaining between them. Germline lookup yields CDR1 SGHVS and CDR2 FNYEAQ. The CDR3 contains 15 residues. The CDR3 spells CASSALASTYNEQFF. CDR3 coding DNA: TGTGCCAGCAGCGCGTTGGCTAGCACCTACAATGAGCAGTTCTTC.

The rearrangement joins TRBV30 to TRBJ2-7; possible D gene TRBD1, 6 bases. Trimming took 1 base from V and 2 from J, leaving 12 bases between them. Germline values: CDR1 GTSNPN, CDR2 SVGIG (reference sequence). The CDR3 has 14 residues. The CDR3 loop reads CAWSGQAGPYEQYF. The DNA for the CDR3 is TGTGCCTGGAGTGGACAGGCTGGCCCCTACGAGCAGTACTTC.